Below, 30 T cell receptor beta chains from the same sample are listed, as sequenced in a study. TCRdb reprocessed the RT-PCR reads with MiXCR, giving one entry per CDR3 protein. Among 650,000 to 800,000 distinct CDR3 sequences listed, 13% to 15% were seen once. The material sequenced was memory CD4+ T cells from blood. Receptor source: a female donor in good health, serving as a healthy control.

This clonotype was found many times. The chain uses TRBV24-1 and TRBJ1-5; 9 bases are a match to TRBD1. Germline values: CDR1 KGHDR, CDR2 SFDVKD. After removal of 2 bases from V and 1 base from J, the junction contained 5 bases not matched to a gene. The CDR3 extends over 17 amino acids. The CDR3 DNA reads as TGTGCCACCAGTGATTCGTTACAGGGGGCGAGCAATCAGCCCCAGCATTTT. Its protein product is CATSDSLQGASNQPQHF.

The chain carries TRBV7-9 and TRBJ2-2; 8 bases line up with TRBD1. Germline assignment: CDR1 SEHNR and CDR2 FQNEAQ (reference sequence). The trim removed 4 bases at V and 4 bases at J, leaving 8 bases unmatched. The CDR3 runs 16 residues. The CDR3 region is CASSSPGTGGTGELFF. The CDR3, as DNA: TGTGCCAGCAGCTCACCCGGGACAGGCGGCACCGGGGAGCTGTTTTTT.

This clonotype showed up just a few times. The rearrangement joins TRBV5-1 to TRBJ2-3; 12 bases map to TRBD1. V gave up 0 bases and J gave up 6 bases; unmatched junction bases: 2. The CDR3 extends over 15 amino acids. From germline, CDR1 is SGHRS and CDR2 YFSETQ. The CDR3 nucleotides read TGCGCCAGCAGCTTGGCCGGGACAGGGGGCGATACGCAGTATTTT. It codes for CASSLAGTGGDTQYF.

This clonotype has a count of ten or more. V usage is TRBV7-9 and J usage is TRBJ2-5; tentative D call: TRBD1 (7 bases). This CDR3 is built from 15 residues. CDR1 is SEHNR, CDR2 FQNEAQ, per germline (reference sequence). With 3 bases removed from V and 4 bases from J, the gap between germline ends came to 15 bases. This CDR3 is CASSFGGAGGETQYF. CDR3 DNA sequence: TGTGCCAGCAGCTTCGGGGGCGCAGGGGGAGAGACCCAGTACTTC.

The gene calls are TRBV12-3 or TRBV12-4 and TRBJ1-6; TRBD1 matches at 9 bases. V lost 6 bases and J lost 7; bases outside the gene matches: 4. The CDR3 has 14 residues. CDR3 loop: CASRRDRANSPLHF. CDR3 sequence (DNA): TGTGCCAGCAGGCGGGACAGGGCAAATTCACCCCTCCACTTT.

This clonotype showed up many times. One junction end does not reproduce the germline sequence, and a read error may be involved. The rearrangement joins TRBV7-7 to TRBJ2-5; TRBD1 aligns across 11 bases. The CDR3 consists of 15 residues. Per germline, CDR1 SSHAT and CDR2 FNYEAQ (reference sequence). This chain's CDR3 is CASSPSGTGGETQYF. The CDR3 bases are TGTGCTAGCAGCCCTTCCGGGACAGGGGGAGAGACCCAGTACTTC.

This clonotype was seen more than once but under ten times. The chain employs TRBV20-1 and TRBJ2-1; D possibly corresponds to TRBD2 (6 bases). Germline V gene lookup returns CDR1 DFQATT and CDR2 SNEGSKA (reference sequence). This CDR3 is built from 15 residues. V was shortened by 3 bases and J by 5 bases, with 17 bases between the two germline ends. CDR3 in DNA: TGCAGTGCTAGTCTAAGGAGCGGGTACGACAATGAGCAGTTCTTC. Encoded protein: CSASLRSGYDNEQFF.

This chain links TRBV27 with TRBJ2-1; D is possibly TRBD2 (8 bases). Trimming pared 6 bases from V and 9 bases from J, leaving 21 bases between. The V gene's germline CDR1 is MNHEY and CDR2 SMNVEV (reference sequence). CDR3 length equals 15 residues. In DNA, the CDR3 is TGTGCCAGCAGACAGGGGTATGAGACTAGCGTTGAGCAGTTCTTC. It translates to CASRQGYETSVEQFF.

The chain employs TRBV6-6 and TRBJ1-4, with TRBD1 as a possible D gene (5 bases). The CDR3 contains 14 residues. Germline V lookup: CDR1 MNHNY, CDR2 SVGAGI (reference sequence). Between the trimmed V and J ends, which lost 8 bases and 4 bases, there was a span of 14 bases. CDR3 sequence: CASRRGRDNEKLFF. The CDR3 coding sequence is TGTGCCAGCCGGCGGGGCCGGGATAATGAAAAACTGTTTTTT.

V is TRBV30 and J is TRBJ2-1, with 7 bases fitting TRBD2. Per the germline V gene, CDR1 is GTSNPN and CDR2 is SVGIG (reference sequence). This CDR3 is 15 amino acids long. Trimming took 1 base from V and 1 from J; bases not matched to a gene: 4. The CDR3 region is CAWSAIAGSYNEQFF. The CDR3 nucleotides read TGTGCCTGGAGTGCAATAGCGGGTTCCTACAATGAGCAGTTCTTC.

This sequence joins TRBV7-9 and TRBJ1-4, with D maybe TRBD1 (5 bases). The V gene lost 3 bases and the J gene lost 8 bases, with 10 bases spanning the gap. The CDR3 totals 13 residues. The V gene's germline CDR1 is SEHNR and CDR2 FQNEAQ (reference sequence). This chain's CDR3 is CASSLNGGEKLFF. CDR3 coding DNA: TGTGCCAGCAGCTTGAACGGGGGGGAAAAACTGTTTTTT.

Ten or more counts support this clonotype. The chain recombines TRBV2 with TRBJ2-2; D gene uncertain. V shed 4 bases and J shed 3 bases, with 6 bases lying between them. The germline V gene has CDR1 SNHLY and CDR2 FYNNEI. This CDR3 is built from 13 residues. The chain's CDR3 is CASSGEYTGELFF. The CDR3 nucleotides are TGTGCCAGCAGTGGAGAGTACACCGGGGAGCTGTTTTTT.

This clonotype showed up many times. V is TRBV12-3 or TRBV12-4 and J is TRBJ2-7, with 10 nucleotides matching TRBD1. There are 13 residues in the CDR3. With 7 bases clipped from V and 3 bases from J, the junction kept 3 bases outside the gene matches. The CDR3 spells CASTWTGGYEQYF. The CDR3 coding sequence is TGTGCCAGCACCTGGACAGGGGGCTACGAGCAGTACTTC.

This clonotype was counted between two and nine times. The CDR3 loop reads CASSSQEGSSSGSPGELFF. As DNA, the CDR3 is TGTGCCAGCAGCTCCCAGGAGGGGTCGTCTAGCGGGAGCCCCGGGGAGCTGTTTTTT. This chain uses TRBV3-1 with TRBJ2-2; TRBD2 matches 10 bases. The CDR3 has 19 amino acids. Germline CDR1 LGHDT, CDR2 YNNKEL (reference sequence). V gave up 5 bases and J gave up 6 bases; unmatched junction bases: 18.

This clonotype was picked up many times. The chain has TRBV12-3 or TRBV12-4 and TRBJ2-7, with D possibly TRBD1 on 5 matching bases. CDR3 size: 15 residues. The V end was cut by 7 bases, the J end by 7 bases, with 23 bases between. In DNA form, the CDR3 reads TGTGCCAGCACCGCCCCAGGGAAGGCCTACGTGGAGCAGTACTTC. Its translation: CASTAPGKAYVEQYF.

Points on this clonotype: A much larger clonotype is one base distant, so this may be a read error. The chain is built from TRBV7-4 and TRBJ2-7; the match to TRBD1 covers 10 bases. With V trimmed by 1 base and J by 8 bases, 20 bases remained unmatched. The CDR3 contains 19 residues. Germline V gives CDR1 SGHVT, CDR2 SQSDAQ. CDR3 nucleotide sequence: TGTGCCAGCAGCTTAGACCAGGACGTTAAGGGACAGGGGATGCCCAAGCAGTACTTC. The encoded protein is CASSLDQDVKGQGMPKQYF.

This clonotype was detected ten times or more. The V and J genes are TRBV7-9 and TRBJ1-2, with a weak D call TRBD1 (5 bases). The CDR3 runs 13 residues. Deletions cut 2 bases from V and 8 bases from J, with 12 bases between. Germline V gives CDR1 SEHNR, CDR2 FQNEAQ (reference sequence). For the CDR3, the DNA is TGTGCCAGCAGCTTACGCAGGGAGGAGGGCTACACCTTC. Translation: CASSLRREEGYTF.

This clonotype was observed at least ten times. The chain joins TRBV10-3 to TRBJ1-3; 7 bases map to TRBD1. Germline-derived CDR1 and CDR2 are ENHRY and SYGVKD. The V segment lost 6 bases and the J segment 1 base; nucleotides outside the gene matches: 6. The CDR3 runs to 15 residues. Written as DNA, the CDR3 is TGTGCCATCAGATATACAGGGGCTTCTGGAAACACCATATATTTT. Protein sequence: CAIRYTGASGNTIYF.

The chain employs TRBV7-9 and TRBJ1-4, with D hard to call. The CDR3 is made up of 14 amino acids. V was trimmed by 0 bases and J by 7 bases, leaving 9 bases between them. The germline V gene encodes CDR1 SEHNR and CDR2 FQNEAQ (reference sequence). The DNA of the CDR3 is TGTGCCAGCAGCTTAGCGGGTACCAGTGAAAAACTGTTTTTT. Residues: CASSLAGTSEKLFF.

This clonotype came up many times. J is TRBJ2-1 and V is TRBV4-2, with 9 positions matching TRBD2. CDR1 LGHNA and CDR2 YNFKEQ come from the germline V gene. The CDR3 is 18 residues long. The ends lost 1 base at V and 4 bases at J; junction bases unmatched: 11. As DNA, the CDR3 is TGTGCCAGCAGCCAAGCCCGGACGACTAGCGGACCTTACAATGAGCAGTTCTTC. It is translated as CASSQARTTSGPYNEQFF.

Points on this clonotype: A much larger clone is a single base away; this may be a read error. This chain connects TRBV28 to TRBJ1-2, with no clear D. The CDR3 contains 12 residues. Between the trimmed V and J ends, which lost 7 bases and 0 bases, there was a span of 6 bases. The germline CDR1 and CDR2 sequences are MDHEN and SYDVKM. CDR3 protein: CASTSPNYGYTF. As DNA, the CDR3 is TGTGCCAGCACCTCTCCTAACTATGGCTACACCTTC.

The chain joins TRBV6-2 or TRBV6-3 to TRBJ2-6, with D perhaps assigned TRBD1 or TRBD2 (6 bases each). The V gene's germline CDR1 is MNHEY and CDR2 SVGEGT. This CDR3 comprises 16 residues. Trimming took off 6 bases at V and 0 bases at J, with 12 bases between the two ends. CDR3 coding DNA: TGTGCCAGCAGAAAGGGGGGTGTCTCTGGGGCCAACGTCCTGACTTTC. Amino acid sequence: CASRKGGVSGANVLTF.

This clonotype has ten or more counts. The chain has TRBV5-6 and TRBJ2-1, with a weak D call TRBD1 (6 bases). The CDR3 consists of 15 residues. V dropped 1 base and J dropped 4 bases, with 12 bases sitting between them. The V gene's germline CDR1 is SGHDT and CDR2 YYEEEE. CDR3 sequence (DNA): TGTGCCAGCAGCTTGAGGGCAGGGGCTTACAATGAGCAGTTCTTC. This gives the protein CASSLRAGAYNEQFF.

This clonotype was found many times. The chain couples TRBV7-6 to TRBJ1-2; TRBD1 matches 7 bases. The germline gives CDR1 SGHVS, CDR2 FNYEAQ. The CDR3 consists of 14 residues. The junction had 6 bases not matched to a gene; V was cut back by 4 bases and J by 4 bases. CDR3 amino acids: CASSWGQTFYGYTF. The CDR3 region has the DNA TGTGCCAGCAGCTGGGGACAGACCTTCTATGGCTACACCTTC.

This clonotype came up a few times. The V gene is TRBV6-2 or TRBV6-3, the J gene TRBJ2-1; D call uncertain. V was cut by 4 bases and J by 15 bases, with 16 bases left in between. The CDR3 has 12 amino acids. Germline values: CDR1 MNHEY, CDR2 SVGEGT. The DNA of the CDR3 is TGTGCCAGCAGTTCCCCACAGCTCGTTGCGTTCTTC. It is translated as CASSSPQLVAFF.

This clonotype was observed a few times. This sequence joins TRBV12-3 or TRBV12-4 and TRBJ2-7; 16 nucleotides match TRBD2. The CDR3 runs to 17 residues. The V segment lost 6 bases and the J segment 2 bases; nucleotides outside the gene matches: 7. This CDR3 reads CASSPGTSGRGAYEQYF. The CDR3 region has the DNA TGTGCCAGCAGCCCCGGGACTAGCGGGAGGGGAGCCTACGAGCAGTACTTC.

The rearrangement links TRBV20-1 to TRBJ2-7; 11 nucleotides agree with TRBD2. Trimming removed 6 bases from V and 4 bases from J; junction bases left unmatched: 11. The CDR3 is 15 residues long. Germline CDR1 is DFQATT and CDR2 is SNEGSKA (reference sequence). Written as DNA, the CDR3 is TGCAGTGCCCTCCGACTAGCGGGACATGATTACGAGCAGTACTTC. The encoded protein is CSALRLAGHDYEQYF.

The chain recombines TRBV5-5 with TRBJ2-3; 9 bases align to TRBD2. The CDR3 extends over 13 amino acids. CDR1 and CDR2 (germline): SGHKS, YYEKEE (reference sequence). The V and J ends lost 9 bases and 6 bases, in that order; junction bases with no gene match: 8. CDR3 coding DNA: TGTGCCACCTTTGCGCGGGGGGGGGATACGCAGTATTTT. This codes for CATFARGGDTQYF.

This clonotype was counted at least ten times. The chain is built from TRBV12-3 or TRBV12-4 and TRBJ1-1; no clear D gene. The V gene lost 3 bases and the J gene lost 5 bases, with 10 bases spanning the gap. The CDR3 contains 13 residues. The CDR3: CASSFSRNTEAFF. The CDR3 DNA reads TGTGCCAGCAGTTTTAGTAGGAATACTGAAGCTTTCTTT.

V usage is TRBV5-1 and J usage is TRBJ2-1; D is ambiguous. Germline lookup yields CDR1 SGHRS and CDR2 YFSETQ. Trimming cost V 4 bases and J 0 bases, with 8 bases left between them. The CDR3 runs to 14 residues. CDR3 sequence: CASSRDASYNEQFF. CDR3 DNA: TGCGCCAGCAGCCGCGATGCCTCCTACAATGAGCAGTTCTTC.